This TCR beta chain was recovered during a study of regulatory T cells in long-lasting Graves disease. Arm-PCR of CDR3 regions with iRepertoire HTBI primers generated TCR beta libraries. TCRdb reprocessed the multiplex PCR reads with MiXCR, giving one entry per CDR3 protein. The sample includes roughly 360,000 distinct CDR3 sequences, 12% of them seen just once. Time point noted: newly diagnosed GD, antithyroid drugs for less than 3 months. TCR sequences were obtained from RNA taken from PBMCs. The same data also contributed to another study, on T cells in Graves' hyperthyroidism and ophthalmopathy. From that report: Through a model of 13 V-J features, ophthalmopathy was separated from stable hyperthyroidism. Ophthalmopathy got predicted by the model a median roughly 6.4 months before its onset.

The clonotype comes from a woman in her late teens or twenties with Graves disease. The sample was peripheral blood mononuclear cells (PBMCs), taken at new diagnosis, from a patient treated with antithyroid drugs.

In nucleotides, the CDR3 is TGTGCCACCAGCAGTCCGGGACAGGGCATAAATGAGCAGTTCTTC. This encodes CATSSPGQGINEQFF. The V call is TRBV15, the J call TRBJ2-1; 9 nucleotides agree with TRBD1. Germline V lookup: CDR1 LNHNV, CDR2 YYDKDF (reference sequence). CDR3 length equals 15 residues. The V and J ends lost 3 bases and 7 bases, in that order; junction bases with no gene match: 7.